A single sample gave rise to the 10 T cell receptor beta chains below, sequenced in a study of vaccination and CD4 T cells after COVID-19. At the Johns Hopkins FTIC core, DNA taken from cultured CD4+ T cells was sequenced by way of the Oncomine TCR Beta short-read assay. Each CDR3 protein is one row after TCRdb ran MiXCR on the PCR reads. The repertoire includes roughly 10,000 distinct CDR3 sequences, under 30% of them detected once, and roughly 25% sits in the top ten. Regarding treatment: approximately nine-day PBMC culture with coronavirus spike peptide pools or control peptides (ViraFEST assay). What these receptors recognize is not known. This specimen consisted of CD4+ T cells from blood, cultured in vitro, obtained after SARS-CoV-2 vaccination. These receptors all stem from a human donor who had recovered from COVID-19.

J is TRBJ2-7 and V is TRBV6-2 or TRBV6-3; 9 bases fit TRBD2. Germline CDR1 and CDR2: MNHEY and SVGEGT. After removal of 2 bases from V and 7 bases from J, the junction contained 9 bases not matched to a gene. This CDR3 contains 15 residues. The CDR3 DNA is TGTGCCAGCAGTTACGGGGGTAGCGGGAGACGGGAGCAGTACTTC. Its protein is CASSYGGSGRREQYF.

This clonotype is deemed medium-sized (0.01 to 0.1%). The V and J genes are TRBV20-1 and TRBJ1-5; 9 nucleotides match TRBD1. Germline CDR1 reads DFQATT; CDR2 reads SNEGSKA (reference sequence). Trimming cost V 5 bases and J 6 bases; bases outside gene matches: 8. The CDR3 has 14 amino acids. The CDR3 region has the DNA TGCAGTGCTCCGGGACAGGGAGTTGGTCAGCCCCAGCATTTT. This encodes CSAPGQGVGQPQHF.

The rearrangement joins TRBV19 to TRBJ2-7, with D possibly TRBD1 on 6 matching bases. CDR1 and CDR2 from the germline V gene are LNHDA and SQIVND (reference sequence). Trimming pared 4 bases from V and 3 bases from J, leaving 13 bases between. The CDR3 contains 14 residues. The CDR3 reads CASSKQGLDYEQYF. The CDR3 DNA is TGTGCCAGTAGTAAACAGGGTTTGGACTACGAGCAGTACTTC.

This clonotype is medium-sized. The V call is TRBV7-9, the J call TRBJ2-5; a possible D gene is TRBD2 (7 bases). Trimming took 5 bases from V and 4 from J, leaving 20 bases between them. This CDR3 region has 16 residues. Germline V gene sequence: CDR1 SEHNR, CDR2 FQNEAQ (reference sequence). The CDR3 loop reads CASSAGAGGRSETQYF. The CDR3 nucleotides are TGTGCCAGCAGCGCGGGGGCCGGGGGGCGCTCAGAGACCCAGTACTTC. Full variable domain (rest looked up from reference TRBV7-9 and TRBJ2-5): DTGVSQNPRHKITKRGQNVTFRCDPISEHNRLYWYRQTLGQGPEFLTYFQNEAQLEKSRLLSDRFSAERPKGSFSTLEIQRTEQGDSAMYLCASSAGAGGRSETQYFGPGTRLLVL.

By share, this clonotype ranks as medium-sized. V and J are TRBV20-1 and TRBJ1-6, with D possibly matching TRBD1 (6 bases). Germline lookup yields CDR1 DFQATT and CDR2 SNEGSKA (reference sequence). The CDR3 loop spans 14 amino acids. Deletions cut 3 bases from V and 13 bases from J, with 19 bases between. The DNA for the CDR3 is TGCAGTGCTAGGCAGGGACATCGGGCGGGGCCCCTCCACTTT. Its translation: CSARQGHRAGPLHF.

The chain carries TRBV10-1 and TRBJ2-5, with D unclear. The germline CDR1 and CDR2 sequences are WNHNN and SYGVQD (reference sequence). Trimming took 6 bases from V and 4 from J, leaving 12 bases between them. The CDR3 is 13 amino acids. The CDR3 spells CASSRSPGETQYF. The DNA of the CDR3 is TGCGCCAGCAGCCGCTCGCCGGGAGAGACCCAGTACTTC.

The CDR3 nucleotides read TGTGCCAGCAGCCCAGGGGGCGCCATGAACACTGAAGCTTTCTTT. Amino acid sequence: CASSPGGAMNTEAFF. The rearrangement joins TRBV5-4 to TRBJ1-1, with 8 positions matching TRBD1. The CDR3 has 15 amino acids. After removal of 4 bases from V and 0 bases from J, the junction contained 5 bases not matched to a gene. Germline CDR1 reads SGHNT; CDR2 reads YYREEE (reference sequence).

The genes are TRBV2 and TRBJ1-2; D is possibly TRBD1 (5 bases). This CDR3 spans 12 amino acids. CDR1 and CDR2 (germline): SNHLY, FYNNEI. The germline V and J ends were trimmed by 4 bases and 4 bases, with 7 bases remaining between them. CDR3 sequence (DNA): TGTGCCAGCAGTGTCGACAGCTATGGCTACACCTTC. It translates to CASSVDSYGYTF. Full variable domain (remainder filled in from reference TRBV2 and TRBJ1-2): EPEVTQTPSHQVTQMGQEVILRCVPISNHLYFYWYRQILGQKVEFLVSFYNNEISEKSEIFDDQFSVERPDGSNFTLKIRSTKLEDSAMYFCASSVDSYGYTFGSGTRLTVV.

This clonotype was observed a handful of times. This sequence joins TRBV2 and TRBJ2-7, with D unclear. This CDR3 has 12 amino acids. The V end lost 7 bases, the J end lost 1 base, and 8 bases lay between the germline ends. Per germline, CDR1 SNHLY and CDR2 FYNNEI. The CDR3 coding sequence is TGTGCCAGCACTGACGTTTCCTACGAGCAGTACTTC. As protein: CASTDVSYEQYF. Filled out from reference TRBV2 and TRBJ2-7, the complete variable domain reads EPEVTQTPSHQVTQMGQEVILRCVPISNHLYFYWYRQILGQKVEFLVSFYNNEISEKSEIFDDQFSVERPDGSNFTLKIRSTKLEDSAMYFCASTDVSYEQYFGPGTRLTVT.

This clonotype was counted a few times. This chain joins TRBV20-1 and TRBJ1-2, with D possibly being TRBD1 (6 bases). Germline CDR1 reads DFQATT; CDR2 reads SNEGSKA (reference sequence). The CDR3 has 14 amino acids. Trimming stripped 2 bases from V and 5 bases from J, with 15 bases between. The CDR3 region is CSARNTGRGYGYTF. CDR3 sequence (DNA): TGCAGTGCTAGAAATACAGGGAGAGGATATGGCTACACCTTC.